This T cell receptor (beta chain) was captured in a study of cytomegalovirus exposure and HLA in healthy donors. About the study: One earlier analysis, a look at 180 million or so T cells, found about 100 million unique TCR beta sequences.

With 60 Vbeta and 13 Jbeta primers, the PCR was carried out. Clones were sequenced by immunoSEQ multiplex PCR, and TCRdb holds only the in-frame ones, with some missing. The sample shows about 160,000 clones, approximately 75% of them seen only once. Study-wide points: Roughly uniform sequencing depth across donors was assumed, possibly incorrectly. The productive fraction for most TCR beta V segments was about 87% or about 30% in an earlier analysis.

Though nominally healthy at sampling, donors likely had unrecorded immune exposures. On this clone: What it recognizes is unknown.

What was sequenced was PBMCs. The clonotype was recovered from a man in his forties or fifties in good health and CMV-seropositive.

Written as DNA, the CDR3 is TGTGCCAGCAGCTTAGGCAGGGAGGGGGATCAGCCCCAGCATTTT. It yields the protein CASSLGREGDQPQHF. This sequence joins TRBV13 and TRBJ1-5, with a possible D match to TRBD1 (6 bases). Per the germline V gene, CDR1 is PRHDT and CDR2 is FYEKMQ (reference sequence). This CDR3 spans 15 amino acids. Trimming took 0 bases from V and 5 from J, leaving 11 bases between them.